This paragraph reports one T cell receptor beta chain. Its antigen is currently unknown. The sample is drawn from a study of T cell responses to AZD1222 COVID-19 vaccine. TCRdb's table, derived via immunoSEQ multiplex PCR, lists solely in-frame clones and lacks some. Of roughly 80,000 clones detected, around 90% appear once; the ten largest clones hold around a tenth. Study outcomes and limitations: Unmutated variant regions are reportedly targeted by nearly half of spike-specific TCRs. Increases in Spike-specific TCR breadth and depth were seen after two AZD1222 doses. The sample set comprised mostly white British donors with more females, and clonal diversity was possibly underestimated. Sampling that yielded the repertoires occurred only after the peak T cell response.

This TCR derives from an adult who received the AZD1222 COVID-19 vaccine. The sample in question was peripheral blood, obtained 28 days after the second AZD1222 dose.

CDR3 DNA: TGTGCCAGCAGCGTAGATCCGACAGGGGTACAGCCCCAGCATTTT. Translating gives CASSVDPTGVQPQHF. The V call is TRBV9, the J call TRBJ1-5; TRBD1 matches 8 bases. With V trimmed by 0 bases and J by 7 bases, 6 bases remained unmatched. CDR1 SGDLS and CDR2 YYNGEE come from the germline V gene. The CDR3 runs 15 residues.